This T cell receptor beta chain was retrieved from a study of OX40 agonist ivuxolimab in advanced cancers. CDR1 and CDR2 (germline): MDHEN, SYDVKM. Trimming removed 5 bases at V and 5 bases at J, with 24 bases between. CDR3 size: 17 residues. Some clones are missing from TCRdb's copy, which holds only in-frame ones; the method was immunoSEQ multiplex PCR. This sample carries about 50,000 clones, around 90% of them seen once, and the ten largest clones take approximately 6.3%. This material consisted of CD4+ or CD8+ T cells sorted from blood, taken in a trial of the OX40 agonist ivuxolimab. The rearrangement links TRBV28 to TRBJ2-5, with D unresolved. The source is an adult with an advanced solid tumor such as melanoma, head and neck, liver or kidney cancer. The chain's CDR3 is CASSRGDNRLDSETQYF. In DNA form, the CDR3 reads TGTGCCAGCAGTCGAGGAGACAATCGCCTCGACTCGGAGACCCAGTACTTC.